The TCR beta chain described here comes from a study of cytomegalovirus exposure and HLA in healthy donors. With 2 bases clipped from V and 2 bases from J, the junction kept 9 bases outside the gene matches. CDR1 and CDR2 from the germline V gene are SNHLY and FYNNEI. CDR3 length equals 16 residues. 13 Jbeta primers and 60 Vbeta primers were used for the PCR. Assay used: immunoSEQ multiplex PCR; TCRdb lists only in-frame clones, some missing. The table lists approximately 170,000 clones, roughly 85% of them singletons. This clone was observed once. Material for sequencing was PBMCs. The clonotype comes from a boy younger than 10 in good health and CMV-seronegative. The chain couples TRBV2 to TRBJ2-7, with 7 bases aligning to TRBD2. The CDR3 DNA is TGTGCCAGCAGTGAAACCGGGCCCGGGACTACCTACGAGCAGTACTTC. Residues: CASSETGPGTTYEQYF.